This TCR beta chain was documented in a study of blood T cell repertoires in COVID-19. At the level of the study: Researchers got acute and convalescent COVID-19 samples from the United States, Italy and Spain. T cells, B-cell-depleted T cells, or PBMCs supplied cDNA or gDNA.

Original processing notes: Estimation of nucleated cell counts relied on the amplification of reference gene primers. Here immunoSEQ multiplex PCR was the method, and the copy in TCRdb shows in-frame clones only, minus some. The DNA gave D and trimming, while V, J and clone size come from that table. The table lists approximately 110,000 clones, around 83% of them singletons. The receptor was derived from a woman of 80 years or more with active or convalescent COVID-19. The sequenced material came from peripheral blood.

The chain's CDR3 is CASSKAEGGNSPLHF. The CDR3 DNA sequence: TGTGCCAGCAGCAAAGCAGAGGGCGGTAATTCACCCCTCCACTTT. V usage is TRBV21-1 and J usage is TRBJ1-6. TRBV21-1 is classified as a pseudogene. The CDR3 is made up of 15 amino acids.